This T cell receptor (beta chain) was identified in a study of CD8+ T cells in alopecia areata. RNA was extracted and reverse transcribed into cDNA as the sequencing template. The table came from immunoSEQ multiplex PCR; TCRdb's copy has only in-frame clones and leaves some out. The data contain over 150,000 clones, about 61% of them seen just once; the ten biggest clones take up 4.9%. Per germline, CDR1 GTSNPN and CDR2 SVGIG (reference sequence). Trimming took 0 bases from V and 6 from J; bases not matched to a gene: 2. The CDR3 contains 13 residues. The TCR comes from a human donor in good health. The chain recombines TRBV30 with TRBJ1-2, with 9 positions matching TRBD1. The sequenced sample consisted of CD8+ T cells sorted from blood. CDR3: CAWSVTGGDGYTF. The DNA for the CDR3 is TGTGCCTGGAGTGTAACAGGGGGCGATGGCTACACCTTC.